This paragraph covers one TCR beta chain sequence. This sample is part of a study of blood T cell repertoires in COVID-19. Per the study methods: Estimation of nucleated cell counts was performed using reference gene primer amplification. TCRdb's table, derived via immunoSEQ multiplex PCR, lists solely in-frame clones and lacks some. V, J and clone size reflect that table, while D and trimming were determined from the DNA. This repertoire shows approximately 200,000 clones, about 88% found once; its top ten account for roughly 4.5%. The length of the CDR3 is 16 residues. After removal of 4 bases from V and 7 bases from J, the junction contained 11 bases not matched to a gene. Germline CDR1 SGHTS, CDR2 YDEGEE.

The sequencing sample was made of PBMCs or T cells enriched from blood (not recorded which). V is TRBV5-8 and J is TRBJ2-1, with TRBD1 matching 10 bases. This receptor was taken from a woman under 40 who had been exposed to COVID-19. The CDR3 spells CASSATGTGVSNEQFF. The CDR3 DNA reads as TGTGCCAGCAGCGCCACCGGGACAGGGGTTTCGAATGAGCAGTTCTTC. The whole variable domain, remainder taken from reference TRBV5-8 and TRBJ2-1, is EAGVTQSPTHLIKTRGQQATLRCSPISGHTSVYWYQQALGLGLQFLLWYDEGEERNRGNFPPRFSGRQFPNYSSELNVNALELEDSALYLCASSATGTGVSNEQFFGPGTRLTVL.